Following are 21 T cell receptor beta chains from one sample sequenced in a study of blood T cell repertoires in COVID-19. Using immunoSEQ multiplex PCR, the repertoire was profiled, and TCRdb retains in-frame clones only, with some absent. Of around 47,000 clones listed, 88% are singletons. The sequenced sample was peripheral blood. These receptors came from a man aged 45 to 65 with active COVID-19.

This clone was seen only a few times. The V gene is TRBV4-2, the J gene TRBJ2-7; possible D gene TRBD2, 6 bases. The V end lost 5 bases, the J end lost 4 bases, and 21 bases lay between the germline ends. Germline assignment: CDR1 LGHNA and CDR2 YNFKEQ. The CDR3 extends over 16 amino acids. CDR3 in DNA: TGTGCCAGCAGCAAGCATGGGACTCTCGGGCAATACGAGCAGTACTTC. Translation: CASSKHGTLGQYEQYF.

The chain links TRBV5-6 to TRBJ2-3; possibly TRBD2 for D (6 bases). Trimming took 0 bases from V and 6 from J, leaving 8 bases between them. Germline V lookup: CDR1 SGHDT, CDR2 YYEEEE. The CDR3 length is 13 residues. In DNA, the CDR3 is TGTGCCAGCAGCTTGGCCCGGGGGGATACGCAGTATTTT. Encoded protein: CASSLARGDTQYF.

The chain has TRBV14 and TRBJ1-1, with a tentative D call TRBD1 (5 bases). CDR1 is SGHDN and CDR2 is FVKESK in the germline V gene. This CDR3 has 18 residues. The V and J ends lost 0 bases and 4 bases respectively, with 21 bases between them. The CDR3 bases are TGTGCCAGCAGCCAAGATAGGGGCAGGGCCTGGAAGCGCACTGAAGCTTTCTTT. It codes for CASSQDRGRAWKRTEAFF.

V is TRBV7-3 and J is TRBJ1-1; D call uncertain. The V end was cut by 3 bases, the J end by 0 bases, with 5 bases between. The V gene's germline CDR1 is SGHTA and CDR2 FQGTGA. The CDR3 spans 13 residues. The CDR3 protein is CASSFDMNTEAFF. CDR3 nucleotide sequence: TGTGCCAGCAGCTTTGACATGAACACTGAAGCTTTCTTT.

The chain recombines TRBV14 with TRBJ1-4; TRBD1 matches 8 bases. After removal of 3 bases from V and 3 bases from J, the junction contained 3 bases not matched to a gene. This CDR3 is built from 15 residues. CDR1 is SGHDN and CDR2 is FVKESK in the germline V gene. This CDR3 is CASSHRQGSNEKLFF. The CDR3 bases are TGTGCCAGCAGCCACCGACAGGGGTCTAATGAAAAACTGTTTTTT.

This clone was found once. The chain has TRBV6-4 and TRBJ2-7; 7 nucleotides agree with TRBD1. J lost 2 bases, V lost 9 bases, and 10 bases had no gene match. The CDR3 consists of 14 residues. CDR1 is MRHNA, CDR2 SNTAGT, per germline. Here the CDR3 DNA reads TGTGCCAGTAGAATCCGGGACAGTGCCTACGAGCAGTACTTC. Residues: CASRIRDSAYEQYF.

The chain recombines TRBV7-9 with TRBJ2-5; 10 nucleotides match TRBD1. The J segment lost 5 bases and the V segment lost 2 bases, leaving 5 bases of the junction unmatched. The CDR3 contains 15 residues. The germline CDR1 and CDR2 sequences are SEHNR and FQNEAQ (reference sequence). The CDR3 is CASSLTTGGGETQYF. The CDR3 bases are TGTGCCAGCAGCTTAACGACAGGGGGCGGGGAGACCCAGTACTTC.

The chain combines TRBV18 with TRBJ2-7; D is uncertain. V lost 0 bases, J lost 4 bases, and 13 bases lay in between. The CDR3 loop spans 15 amino acids. Germline lookup yields CDR1 KGHSH and CDR2 LQKENI. The CDR3: CASSPPSGLGYEQYF. DNA for the CDR3: TGTGCCAGCTCACCACCATCGGGTCTCGGGTACGAGCAGTACTTC.

The J gene is TRBJ2-7, the V gene TRBV6-5; 10 positions agree with TRBD1. The CDR3 has 13 amino acids. V shed 11 bases and J 4 bases; nucleotides not matched to a gene: 8. Per germline, CDR1 MNHEY and CDR2 SVGAGI. The CDR3 loop reads CAGGQGVLYEQYF. As DNA, the CDR3 is TGTGCCGGAGGACAGGGGGTTTTATACGAGCAGTACTTC.

The chain combines TRBV5-4 with TRBJ2-5; D gene ambiguous. This CDR3 has 12 amino acids. CDR1 SGHNT and CDR2 YYREEE come from the germline V gene (reference sequence). The V gene lost 4 bases and the J gene lost 5 bases, with 9 bases spanning the gap. The CDR3, as DNA: TGTGCCAGCAGCGATCAGTATGAGACCCAGTACTTC. The encoded protein is CASSDQYETQYF.

The chain recombines TRBV7-3 with TRBJ1-2; TRBD1 matches at 9 bases. V trimming: 4 bases; J trimming: 5 bases; junction bases outside the gene matches: 2. Germline CDR1 reads SGHTA; CDR2 reads FQGTGA. This CDR3 has 13 residues. The DNA for the CDR3 is TGTGCCAGCAGCTCGGACAGGGGATATGGCTACACCTTC. Its translation: CASSSDRGYGYTF.

The rearrangement links TRBV7-9 to TRBJ2-1; D might be TRBD2 (5 bases). The CDR3 is 15 residues long. Trimming stripped 1 base from V and 9 bases from J, with 16 bases between. Germline V lookup: CDR1 SEHNR, CDR2 FQNEAQ (reference sequence). CDR3 sequence: CASSLVAGGSGEQFF. In DNA, the CDR3 is TGTGCCAGCAGCTTAGTGGCGGGTGGTAGTGGTGAGCAGTTCTTC.

The CDR3 loop reads CASRRAEKLFF. The CDR3 region has the DNA TGTGCCAGCAGGAGAGCAGAAAAACTGTTTTTT. The V call is TRBV12-3 or TRBV12-4, the J call TRBJ1-4; D gene unclear. V dropped 6 bases and J dropped 8 bases, with 7 bases sitting between them. The CDR3 has 11 residues.

The chain links TRBV6-6 to TRBJ2-7; 14 positions agree with TRBD2. V lost 6 bases and J lost 9; bases outside the gene matches: 13. Germline CDR1 reads MNHNY; CDR2 reads SVGAGI (reference sequence). This CDR3 is built from 16 residues. CDR3 sequence reads: CASSQTTSGGAIGQYF. The DNA of the CDR3 is TGTGCCAGCAGCCAGACGACTAGCGGGGGGGCCATCGGGCAGTACTTC.

The chain links TRBV28 to TRBJ2-2; 9 bases line up with TRBD1. The germline CDR1 and CDR2 sequences are MDHEN and SYDVKM. V shed 6 bases and J 6 bases; nucleotides not matched to a gene: 8. CDR3 length equals 15 residues. CDR3 in DNA: TGTGCCAGCAGCCGTGACAGGGGGTGGGCCGGGGAGCTGTTTTTT. As protein: CASSRDRGWAGELFF.

The chain recombines TRBV5-1 with TRBJ2-3; 8 positions match TRBD1. CDR1 and CDR2 from the germline V gene are SGHRS and YFSETQ. The CDR3 runs to 17 residues. The junction had 16 bases not matched to a gene; V was cut back by 4 bases and J by 6 bases. The CDR3 spells CASSDGAGGNGGDTQYF. Written as DNA, the CDR3 is TGCGCCAGCAGCGACGGAGCAGGGGGCAATGGTGGGGATACGCAGTATTTT.

The chain couples TRBV6-2 or TRBV6-3 to TRBJ2-3; 11 bases map to TRBD2. The germline CDR1 and CDR2 sequences are MNHEY and SVGEGT. The V gene end was trimmed by 0 bases and the J gene end by 3 bases; junction bases not matched to a gene: 2. This CDR3 is built from 16 residues. The CDR3 spells CASSYSLAGGTDTQYF. The CDR3 nucleotides are TGTGCCAGCAGTTACTCGCTAGCGGGAGGAACAGATACGCAGTATTTT.

The chain has TRBV2 and TRBJ1-5; TRBD1 might be the D (6 bases). Germline V gene data show CDR1 as SNHLY and CDR2 as FYNNEI. The CDR3 length is 15 residues. V dropped 6 bases and J dropped 0 bases, with 12 bases sitting between them. The CDR3 DNA is TGTGCCAGCAGCCGGGACAACTATAGCAATCAGCCCCAGCATTTT. It yields the protein CASSRDNYSNQPQHF.

The chain has TRBV18 and TRBJ2-1; D possibly corresponds to TRBD1 (6 bases). The CDR3 sequence is 16 residues long. V gave up 3 bases and J gave up 3 bases, with 15 bases separating them. CDR1 and CDR2 from the germline V gene are KGHSH and LQKENI. CDR3 region: CASSPQSGTSYNEQFF. DNA for the CDR3: TGTGCCAGCTCACCTCAATCCGGGACAAGCTACAATGAGCAGTTCTTC.

The rearrangement joins TRBV9 to TRBJ1-1; D might be TRBD1 (5 bases). The CDR3 has 14 amino acids. Trimming removed 4 bases from V and 2 bases from J, with 12 bases in between. Germline-derived CDR1 and CDR2 are SGDLS and YYNGEE. In nucleotides, the CDR3 is TGTGCCAGCAGCACCCGACAGACCAACACTGAAGCTTTCTTT. Protein: CASSTRQTNTEAFF. The full variable domain, with the rest looked up from reference TRBV9 and TRBJ1-1, is DSGVTQTPKHLITATGQRVTLRCSPRSGDLSVYWYQQSLDQGLQFLIQYYNGEERAKGNILERFSAQQFPDLHSELNLSSLELGDSALYFCASSTRQTNTEAFFGQGTRLTVV.

The rearrangement joins TRBV29-1 to TRBJ2-7; possible D gene TRBD2, 6 bases. V was shortened by 4 bases and J by 3 bases, with 16 bases between the two germline ends. This CDR3 region has 14 residues. CDR1 is SQVTM, CDR2 ANQGSEA, per germline. CDR3 DNA sequence: TGCAGCGTTGTGTCGGTGCAGGGAGGCTACGAGCAGTACTTC. As protein: CSVVSVQGGYEQYF.